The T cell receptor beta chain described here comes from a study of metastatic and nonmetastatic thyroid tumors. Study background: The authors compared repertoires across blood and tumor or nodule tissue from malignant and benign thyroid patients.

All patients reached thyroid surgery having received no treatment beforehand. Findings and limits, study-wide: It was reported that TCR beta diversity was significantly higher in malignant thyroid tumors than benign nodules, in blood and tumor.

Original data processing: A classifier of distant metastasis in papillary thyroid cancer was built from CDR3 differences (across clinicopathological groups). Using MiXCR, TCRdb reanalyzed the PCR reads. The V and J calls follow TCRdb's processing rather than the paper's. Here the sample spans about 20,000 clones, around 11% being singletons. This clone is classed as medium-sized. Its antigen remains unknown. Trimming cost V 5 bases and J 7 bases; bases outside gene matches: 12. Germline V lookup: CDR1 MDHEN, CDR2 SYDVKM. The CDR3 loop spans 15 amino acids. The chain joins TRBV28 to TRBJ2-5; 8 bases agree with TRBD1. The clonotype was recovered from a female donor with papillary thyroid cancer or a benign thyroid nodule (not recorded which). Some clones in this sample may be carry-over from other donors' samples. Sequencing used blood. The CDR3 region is CASSLSGQEVATQYF. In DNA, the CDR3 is TGTGCCAGCAGTCTATCGGGACAGGAGGTAGCGACCCAGTACTTC.